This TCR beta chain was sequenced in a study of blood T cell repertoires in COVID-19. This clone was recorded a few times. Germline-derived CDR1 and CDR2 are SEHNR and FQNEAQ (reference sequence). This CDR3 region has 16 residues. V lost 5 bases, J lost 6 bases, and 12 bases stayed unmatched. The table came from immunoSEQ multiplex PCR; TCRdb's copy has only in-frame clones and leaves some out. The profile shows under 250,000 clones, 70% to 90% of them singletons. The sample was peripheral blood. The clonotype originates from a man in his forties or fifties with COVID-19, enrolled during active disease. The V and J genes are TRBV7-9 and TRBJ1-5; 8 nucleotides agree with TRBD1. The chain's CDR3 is CASSIDRGPFSQPQHF. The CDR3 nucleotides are TGTGCCAGCAGCATAGACAGGGGTCCTTTTAGTCAGCCCCAGCATTTT. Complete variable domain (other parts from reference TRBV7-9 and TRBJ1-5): DTGVSQNPRHKITKRGQNVTFRCDPISEHNRLYWYRQTLGQGPEFLTYFQNEAQLEKSRLLSDRFSAERPKGSFSTLEIQRTEQGDSAMYLCASSIDRGPFSQPQHFGDGTRLSIL.